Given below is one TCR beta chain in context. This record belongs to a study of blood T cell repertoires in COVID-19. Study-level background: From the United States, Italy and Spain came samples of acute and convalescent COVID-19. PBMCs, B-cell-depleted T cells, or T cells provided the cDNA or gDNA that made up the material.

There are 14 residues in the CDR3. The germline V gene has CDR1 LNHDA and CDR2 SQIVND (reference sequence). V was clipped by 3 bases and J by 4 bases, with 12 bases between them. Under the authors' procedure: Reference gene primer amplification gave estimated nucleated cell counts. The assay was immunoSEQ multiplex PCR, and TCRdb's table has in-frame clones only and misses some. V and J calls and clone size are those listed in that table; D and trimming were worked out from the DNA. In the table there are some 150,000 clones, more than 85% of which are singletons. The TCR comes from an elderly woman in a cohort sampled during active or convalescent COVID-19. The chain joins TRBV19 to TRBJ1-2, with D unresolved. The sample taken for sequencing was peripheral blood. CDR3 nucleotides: TGTGCCAGTAGTATCTCCGGCGGTAGCTATGGCTACACCTTC. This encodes CASSISGGSYGYTF.